This T cell receptor beta chain is from a study of blood T cells in healthy people across ages (dated by TCRdb to between 2014 and 2016). Regarding the research as a whole: Template switching captured roughly one uniquely barcoded TCR beta cDNA molecule per two T cells in model experiments. The study measured age-related changes in TCR beta repertoire diversity using deep sequencing normalized with unique cDNA molecular identifiers. Four age groups were formed from the donors: young (average about 17 years), middle-aged (approximately 41), aged (62) and long-lived (roughly 81). Using the same blood draw, the study looked at two additional independent replicas of 1 million unique cDNA reads for two donors, one aged 18 to 30 and the other aged 80 or older.

V is pared back by 4 bases and J by 0 bases, with 10 bases lying between the germline termini. According to the germline V gene, CDR1 reads SGHDN and CDR2 reads FVKESK. The CDR3 holds 16 amino acids from the cysteine to the phenylalanine. The CDR3 DNA has 48 bases and is translated from base 1. Points the paper makes about the study in general: Conclusive comparison of naive and antigen-experienced compartments was prevented by the profiling of bulk unsorted PBMCs. Estimates of total diversity based on one million sequenced T cells were regarded as lower bounds and as underestimates. There was a strong correlation between observed TCR beta diversity and the percentage of naive T cells measured by flow cytometry. Compared with the aged group, the long-lived group had more naive CD4+ T cells, fewer expanded clones and increased TCR diversity, suggesting age selection. Because donor CMV infection status was unknown, age-related changes in expanded clonotypes were potentially confounded. As age increased, observed TCR beta diversity per million T cells dropped in a roughly linear way, and a significant reduction was already evident by age 40.

This clonotype was detected only a few times. Its antigen is unknown. Qualities for individual bases were not recorded, and no much larger clone is one base off. The donors were roughly 39 Caucasian individuals from Russia, aged roughly 6 to 95 years, who were systemically healthy. Around 10 milliliters of peripheral blood were drawn from each donor into EDTA-treated Vacutainer tubes. Ficoll-Paque density-gradient centrifugation was used to isolate PBMCs, with at least 6.5 million per sample. Trizol reagent was used to extract total RNA from PBMCs, with at least 6 micrograms per sample. The percentages of naive CD45RAhigh/CD27high T cells were determined by flow cytometry on a PBMC aliquot from every donor. To prepare the library, 5' RACE was applied. Reads for this sample came from an Illumina HiSeq 2500. The second PCR ran for about 7 to 11 cycles and used a J-beta primer mix along with a sample-barcoded 5' primer. Each TCR beta cDNA molecule received a unique molecular identifier from a template-switch 5' adaptor carrying 12 random nucleotides. At least 2.5 million CDR3-containing paired-end reads were obtained from each sample. First-strand cDNA was synthesized from all RNA with the Mint cDNA synthesis kit, primed by a TRBC-specific oligonucleotide. Following uracil-DNA glycosylase treatment, all cDNA underwent a first 18-cycle PCR with the universal primers M1SS and BC2_uni_R. In the original analysis: For normalization, 1 million high-quality reads, each with a distinct molecular identifier, were randomly selected from each sample. Reads sharing molecular identifiers were discarded rather than binned into consensus sequences. MiTCR, run with a Q25 quality threshold and the strictest error-elimination algorithm, handled CDR3 identification, clonotype clustering and error correction. A nonparametric unseen species model using Euler transformation provided a lower-bound estimate of total TCR beta diversity. TCRdb took the public reads, trimmed them with fastp at Q25, ran MiXCR for clone calling and kept in-frame beta chains. Each CDR3 protein appears once, grouped with its most common genes and DNA. These V and J calls rely on TCRdb rather than the paper's analysis. The sample yields approximately 800,000 distinct CDR3 sequences; roughly 25% were counted once. The top ten constitute under 3% of the sample.

These data also featured in a second study, about T cells of mothers and their children. The second study reports: Donors were nine systemically healthy Caucasian individuals: three mothers and their six children. cDNA synthesis consumed the entire amount of extracted RNA, loaded at around 1.5 ug RNA in each 15 ul reaction. Sample barcodes and 2-4 random nucleotides were added via the M1S primer in the second PCR. Each mother yielded over 8.5 million TCR beta CDR3 reads and each child 2.5 million to 3 million reads. TCR recombination output is similarly shaped by thymic selection in related and unrelated pairs, with a minor effect exerted by inherited differences. Normalized repertoire overlap in related mother-child pairs was always slightly higher than in unrelated mother-child pairs, but the difference was never significant. No persistent microchimeric T cell clones were found, with a detection sensitivity of approximately 100 clones per million clonotypes. To look for features that set related mother-child pairs apart from unrelated individuals, the researchers ran deep NGS to compare the TCR beta repertoires of mothers and children. Mothers averaged roughly 40 +/- 4 years of age and children averaged around 10 +/- 4 years. After adapters were ligated using NEBNext reagents, the libraries underwent 100+100 nt paired-end sequencing on an Illumina HiSeq 2000. To prevent cross-contamination, the mother and child libraries were prepared a month apart and were sequenced in separate runs. Between about 500,000 and 2,100,000 distinct TCR beta clonotypes were identified per donor. Naive TCR beta clonotypes were estimated from low-frequency clonotypes matched to each donor's FACS-determined naive share, without sorting.

The receptor chain draws on TRBV14 and TRBJ1-6, with the D gene uncertain. Sample: blood. This clonotype was sampled from a boy aged 5 to 17 in good health. The CDR3 amino acid sequence is: CASSLERGSYNSPLHF. The nucleotides are TGTGCCAGCAGCCTAGAGCGGGGCTCCTATAATTCACCCCTCCACTTT.